This T cell receptor beta chain stems from a study of metastatic and nonmetastatic thyroid tumors. Original handling: For papillary thyroid cancer, a distant-metastasis classifier was constructed from CDR3 differences observed across clinicopathological groups. Using MiXCR, TCRdb reanalyzed the PCR reads. These V and J calls originate from TCRdb's pipeline instead of the authors' own analysis. This sample has 6,800 or so clones; roughly a third occur once, and the top ten carry roughly a third. Thyroid surgery was preceded by no treatment in any patient. This clone was detected many times. A much bigger clone sits one base away, suggesting this may be a read error. Additional DNA sequences in this sample encode the identical CDR3. What was sequenced was adjacent normal tissue. The sequence was obtained from a female donor with papillary thyroid cancer or a benign thyroid nodule (not recorded which). Some clones in this sample may be carry-over from other donors' samples.

CDR3 sequence reads: CASRRTSESTDTQYF. The CDR3 DNA reads as TGCGCCAGCAGAAGGACTAGCGAGAGCACAGATACGCAGTACTTT. This chain links TRBV5-1 with TRBJ2-3; 9 bases line up with TRBD2. This CDR3 is built from 15 residues. Germline CDR1 SGHRS, CDR2 YFSETQ. Full variable domain (remainder filled in from reference TRBV5-1 and TRBJ2-3): KAGVTQTPRYLIKTRGQQVTLSCSPISGHRSVSWYQQTPGQGLQFLFEYFSETQRNKGNFPGRFSGRQFSNSRSEMNVSTLELGDSALYLCASRRTSESTDTQYFGPGTRLTVL.